This T cell receptor beta chain was identified during a study of lymphopenia after photon versus proton radiotherapy. In its sample, this clone was seen a few times. Its antigen remains unknown. Points from the study as a whole: After lymphocyte nadir, photon-treated repertoires showed oligoclonal expansion, especially CD8+ Temra.

The method was immunoSEQ multiplex PCR; TCRdb's version includes in-frame clones alone and lacks a portion of them. Among approximately 40,000 clones listed, around 83% were seen once. The origin of this receptor is a woman in her 70s with pancreatic cancer. Some clones in this sample may be carry-over from other donors' samples. Sequencing was performed on peripheral blood, taken from a patient treated with proton-based radiotherapy.

The CDR3 DNA is TGTGCCAGCAGCTCTTGGACTAGCACTGAGCAGTTCTTC. This sequence encodes CASSSWTSTEQFF. The genes are TRBV11-2 and TRBJ2-1; 8 bases are a match to TRBD2. V lost 4 bases, J lost 9 bases, and 5 bases stayed unmatched. Germline values: CDR1 SGHAT, CDR2 FQNNGV. CDR3 length: 13 residues. Filled out from reference TRBV11-2 and TRBJ2-1, the complete variable domain reads EAGVAQSPRYKIIEKRQSVAFWCNPISGHATLYWYQQILGQGPKLLIQFQNNGVVDDSQLPKDRFSAERLKGVDSTLKIQPAKLEDSAVYLCASSSWTSTEQFFGPGTRLTVL.